This TCR beta chain was identified during a study of shared clonotypes between healthy human individuals (TCRdb year 2020). Regarding the study in general: The cohort included a few men and a couple of women between 18 and 49 years of age. For each donor, CD4 naive and CD4 memory were each given three plates, CD8 naive was given two plates, and CD8 memory was given one plate. Blood TCR repertoires of roughly 5 healthy adults were deeply sequenced to estimate repertoire size and the extent of clonotype sharing between individuals. To increase sequencing depth and limit assay-specific biases, TCR repertoire library preparation and sequencing were carried out by different laboratories using diverse techniques. Per donor, leukapheresis produced somewhere between about 0.85 and 9.5 billion PBMCs.

The V and J ends are trimmed by 3 bases and 4 bases, leaving 4 bases between them. The germline V gene encodes CDR1 MNHEY and CDR2 SMNVEV (reference sequence). Counted from cysteine to phenylalanine, this CDR3 has 13 amino acids. Left in the record is the CDR3 DNA by itself, 39 bases read in frame from the first base. A word on this clone: Its antigen is not yet known. Base qualities are missing; no much larger clone stands one base away. The same CDR3 also results from other DNA sequences found in this sample.

Broad study findings and their caveats: Higher generation probabilities were observed for clonotypes shared by all four sorted-subset donors than for non-shared clonotypes. Pairwise subsampling led to the expectation that sequencing depth would affect the degree of clonotype sharing among donors. Estimated clonotype richness was generally larger for naive than for memory subsets. The genetic and exposure-history diversity represented was limited by the small number of donors. Only blood was sampled, and tissue TCR repertoires likely differ from those in blood. Approximately 4.8% of naive CD4, 3% to 4% of naive CD8, approximately 2% of memory CD4, and 0.35% to 0.5% of memory CD8 clonotypes were shared across a few donors. Incomplete sequencing was indicated by rarefaction of sorted-subset datasets, despite the large sequencing depth.

Donors were healthy HIV-negative adults with no recently reported acute infections or vaccinations. Every donor was a Caucasian adult residing in Nashville, Tennessee, USA. Magnetic negative selection was used to enrich CD4+ T cells, after which naive cells were positively selected on CD45RA and the negative fraction became the memory subset. After blood collection by leukapheresis, PBMCs were isolated using Ficoll-Histopaque density gradient centrifugation and then cryopreserved in the vapor phase of liquid nitrogen. Purity and quantity of every magnetically sorted T cell population were checked by analytical flow cytometry. Genomic DNA was isolated from every sorted fraction and measured by UV absorbance on a Nanodrop 2000c. Using the deep immunoSEQ assay, TCR CDR3 regions were amplified from genomic DNA by multiplex PCR. Extracted genomic DNA from each cell subset was distributed evenly across all wells of several immunoSEQ 96-well plates, and each plate was treated as a replicate. For sorted subsets, each replicate PCR was loaded with 200 ng genomic DNA, equivalent to 30,000 or so T cell genomes. Purified libraries were quantified with a Qubit 3.0 fluorometer, sized on a Bioanalyzer 2100, and re-quantified with the KAPA Library Quantification kit. A separate single-read 150-cycle Illumina NextSeq 550 flow cell was used to sequence each immunoSEQ 96-well plate. The source study handled its data this way. The immunoSEQ output contained only junctional sequences without quality scores, so filtering could not match that applied to full-length reads. To assign V/J genes and CDR3, sequences were annotated against IMGT germline references using PyIR, a Python wrapper for IgBLAST v1.9. Reads were filtered out if the reads had weak V/J assignments (E-value above 1e-6), no CDR3, stop codons, out-of-frame junctions, or ambiguous translated residues. V3J clonotypes were defined as sequences sharing an identical inferred V gene, J gene, and CDR3 amino acid sequence. Percentage overlap between repertoires was calculated by dividing the number of shared unique clonotypes by the size of the smaller repertoire. Repertoire richness was assessed with RTK rarefaction, the Chao1 estimator, and Recon v2.1 estimates of unobserved clonotypes. For all TCRbeta clonotypes obtained by the gDNA method from several donors, generation probabilities were computed with OLGA. The table comes from immuneACCESS by way of TCRdb, which keeps in-frame sequences with V and J called. Part of the clones is missing from these tables; in studies checked, under half for an unresolved V gene and the rest for unknown reasons. The V and J calls and clone size come from that table; D and trimming were worked out from the DNA. The sample includes just over 2,000,000 clones, with roughly 95% observed a single time. The ten most abundant clones make up around 0.13% of the sample.

The clonotype comes from a man aged 18 to 30 in good health. The specimen was naive CD4+ T cells sorted from blood. The cell subset or site label corresponds to: CD45RA+ positively selected. The V and J segments used are TRBV27 and TRBJ2-6; the D gene is not confidently resolved. The CDR3 region reads CASSLYGANVLTF. The DNA sequence is as follows: TGTGCCAGCAGTTTGTACGGGGCCAACGTCCTGACTTTC.